The rows below give T cell receptor beta chains drawn from one sample of a study of T cell responses to AZD1222 COVID-19 vaccine. Generated by immunoSEQ multiplex PCR, the TCRdb table keeps only in-frame clones and is missing some. The sample consists of about 140,000 clones, 80% to 95% of them appearing once. The source material was peripheral blood, sampled on day 0 of AZD1222 vaccination. These receptors originate from an adult in good health. Each CDR3 is given with its conserved first and last residue. Each record gives: CDR3 length, V gene, CDR3 protein.

16,TRBV27,CASSRGLAGGQNEQFF
14,TRBV7-9,CASSFGTYNSPLHF
12,TRBV12-3/TRBV12-4,CASSLPGYEQYF
15,TRBV5-1,CASSFLGGDTDTQYF
14,TRBV4-1,CASSSGTPSSPLHF
14,TRBV10-3,CAISGTGPTGELFF
14,TRBV5-4,CASSLTGTTYEQYF
15,TRBV28,CASSFLGGSYNEQFF
14,TRBV18,CASSPGTAAYGYTF
14,TRBV2,CASMFSLAGDEQYF
12,TRBV28,CASSSGTYGYTF
17,TRBV7-2,CASSNKRGQGIRETQYF
18,TRBV28,CASSFIFLGQYSGNTIYF
14,TRBV29-1,CSVTPSGAQETQYF
14,TRBV5-1,CASSFSQGPTEAFF
13,TRBV2,CASSAGGRETQYF
12,TRBV28,CASSRGAYEQYF
14,TRBV3-1/TRBV3-2,CASSLGLANTEAFF
15,TRBV19,CASSIRTVTYNEQFF
14,TRBV6-6,CASSYSGGNHEQYF
15,TRBV2,CASSEGLAIYYEQYF
16,TRBV28,CASSQEGTGDNSPLHF
19,TRBV27,CASGWGLAGDIGRTDTQYF
16,TRBV11-2,CASSLHLAGQGSPLHF
12,TRBV28,CASNVYSYEAFF
13,TRBV9,CASSDRASGELFF
16,TRBV11-1,CASSLPHSGREETQYF
11,TRBV28,CASKGAREQYF
16,TRBV7-8,CASTSGEGTNTDTQYF
13,TRBV5-1,CASSLGSRYEQYF
13,TRBV6-5,CASSNLRGYEQFF
13,TRBV27,CASSRQENTEAFF
13,TRBV28,CASGTTSYNEQFF
15,TRBV2,CASSEAGTGPYEQYF
15,TRBV3-1/TRBV3-2,CASSKPGTTNGEQYF
18,TRBV7-2,CASSLDPLGQGETGELFF
12,TRBV28,CASSSQGVKLFF
14,TRBV6-6,CASSYVWTGGEQYF
14,TRBV7-2,CASSLNRNSYEQYF
17,TRBV19,CASKGGATFATNEKLFF
15,TRBV11-3,CASSSTRSVLNEQFF